This passage covers 6 T cell receptor beta chains from one sample sequenced in a study of blood T cells in healthy people across ages. A sample-barcoded 5' primer and a J-beta primer mix were used in a second PCR of roughly 6 to 11 cycles. TCRdb re-derived calls from the 5' RACE reads in MiXCR, one entry per CDR3 protein. The sample lists around 1,600,000 distinct CDR3 sequences; 40% to 45% were seen once. Input material: blood. All receptors come from a young woman in good health.

A note on this clonotype: The junction and the germline gene differ at one end; a read error may be behind it. J is TRBJ1-2 and V is TRBV6-1, with TRBD1 as a possible D gene (5 bases). The CDR3 length is 14 residues. CDR1 MNHNS and CDR2 SASEGT come from the germline V gene. Here the CDR3 reads CASREGTLGYGYTF. As DNA, the CDR3 is TGTGCCAGCAGGGAAGGGACTCTGGGGTATGGCTACACCTTC.

This clonotype came up a few times. V gene TRBV29-1 combines with J gene TRBJ1-1; D gene ambiguous. The CDR3 length is 11 residues. CDR1 is SQVTM and CDR2 is ANQGSEA in the germline V gene. V lost 4 bases and J 4 bases, leaving 7 bases between the germline ends. The CDR3 here is CSVVLGTEAFF. The CDR3 DNA reads as TGCAGCGTTGTCTTGGGCACTGAAGCTTTCTTT.

J is TRBJ2-3 and V is TRBV20-1, with 7 bases fitting TRBD2. CDR3 length: 13 amino acids. V lost 4 bases to trimming and J lost 8 bases; unmatched junction nucleotides: 9. Germline V gene data show CDR1 as DFQATT and CDR2 as SNEGSKA (reference sequence). CDR3 loop: CSAIRDYQFTQYF. Written as DNA, the CDR3 is TGCAGTGCTATCCGGGACTACCAGTTTACGCAGTATTTT.

The rearrangement links TRBV9 to TRBJ1-1; tentative D call: TRBD1 (6 bases). The CDR3 has 15 residues. Germline-derived CDR1 and CDR2 are SGDLS and YYNGEE. Deletions cut 0 bases from V and 5 bases from J, with 14 bases between. The DNA for the CDR3 is TGTGCCAGCAGCGTAGGGCAGGGGAGTGGGACTGAAGCTTTCTTT. Its protein product is CASSVGQGSGTEAFF.

This clonotype has only one observation. Written as DNA, the CDR3 is TGTGCCAGCGGACCACGCGGAGGGGGTTACAATGAGCAGTTCTTC. Protein sequence: CASGPRGGGYNEQFF. The chain has TRBV7-8 and TRBJ2-1; D could derive from TRBD1 or TRBD2 (6 bases each). The CDR3 has 15 residues. The ends were cut back, 8 bases at V and 4 bases at J, with 18 bases in the middle. Germline values: CDR1 SGHVS, CDR2 FQNEAQ.

The genes are TRBV9 and TRBJ1-5; D is perhaps TRBD1 (6 bases). The CDR3 extends over 15 amino acids. From germline, CDR1 is SGDLS and CDR2 YYNGEE. V gave up 3 bases and J gave up 4 bases, with 14 bases separating them. The CDR3 coding sequence is TGTGCCAGCAGCGCCGGTCCAGGGGAGAATCAGCCCCAGCATTTT. It codes for CASSAGPGENQPQHF.